This T cell receptor (beta chain) is drawn from a study of T cells in Graves' hyperthyroidism and ophthalmopathy. The PBMCs were taken from over 9.5 ml of fresh peripheral blood. Germline V gene lookup returns CDR1 SGHNT and CDR2 YYREEE (reference sequence). The CDR3 sequence is 16 residues long. J gave up 4 bases and V 4 bases, and 7 bases lay outside the gene matches. RNA transcripts were the template for amplifying TCR beta CDR3 regions. The HTBI primer set served for first-round RT-PCR of the TCR CDR3. MiXCR, run by TCRdb on the multiplex PCR reads, gives a single entry per CDR3 protein. The sample holds some 700,000 distinct CDR3 sequences, roughly a sixth seen once.

Material for sequencing was blood. This chain links TRBV5-4 with TRBJ2-3; TRBD2 aligns across 12 bases. The receptor comes from a man aged 45-60 years with Graves' hyperthyroidism. The DNA for the CDR3 is TGTGCCAGCAGCCCTACGACTAGCGGGAGCTCAGATACGCAGTATTTT. This codes for CASSPTTSGSSDTQYF. The entire variable domain, with the rest obtained from reference TRBV5-4 and TRBJ2-3, is as follows: ETGVTQSPTHLIKTRGQQVTLRCSSQSGHNTVSWYQQALGQGPQFIFQYYREEENGRGNFPPRFSGLQFPNYSSELNVNALELDDSALYLCASSPTTSGSSDTQYFGPGTRLTVL.